This passage covers 17 T cell receptor beta chains from one sample sequenced in a study of metastatic and nonmetastatic thyroid tumors. From the PCR reads, TCRdb re-called clones with MiXCR. Of roughly 15,000 clones listed, around 29% are singletons. Until they underwent thyroid surgery, no patient had received any treatment. Sample: adjacent normal tissue. The receptors shown here come from a female donor with papillary thyroid cancer or a benign thyroid nodule (not recorded which). Some clones in this sample may be carry-over from other donors' samples.

This chain uses TRBV20-1 with TRBJ2-5, with a possible D match to TRBD1 (6 bases). The CDR3 is 13 residues long. The V gene lost 4 bases and the J gene lost 5 bases, with 14 bases spanning the gap. The germline V gene has CDR1 DFQATT and CDR2 SNEGSKA (reference sequence). Written as DNA, the CDR3 is TGCAGTGCTAAACAGGGAGTTCGGGAGACCCAGTACTTC. Its translation is CSAKQGVRETQYF.

The rearrangement links TRBV2 to TRBJ1-2, with 9 bases lining up with TRBD1. The J segment lost 2 bases and the V segment lost 2 bases, leaving 3 bases of the junction unmatched. Germline values: CDR1 SNHLY, CDR2 FYNNEI. The CDR3 length is 15 residues. The CDR3 DNA reads as TGTGCCAGCAGTGAACCGGGACAGGGAAACTATGGCTACACCTTC. Its translation: CASSEPGQGNYGYTF.

This clone was picked up a small number of times. This rearrangement joins TRBV7-6 to TRBJ2-7, with 9 positions matching TRBD2. This CDR3 region has 14 residues. The V segment lost 1 base and the J segment 3 bases; nucleotides outside the gene matches: 1. Germline V gene lookup returns CDR1 SGHVS and CDR2 FNYEAQ. This CDR3 is CASSLGGRGYEQYF. CDR3 coding DNA: TGTGCCAGCAGCTTAGGCGGGAGGGGCTACGAGCAGTACTTC.

In its sample, this clone was seen a few times. The rearrangement uses TRBV19 and TRBJ1-5, with D maybe TRBD1 (6 bases). CDR3 length: 14 amino acids. Germline CDR1 is LNHDA and CDR2 is SQIVND (reference sequence). Trimming removed 9 bases at V and 3 bases at J, with 15 bases between. The CDR3 DNA reads TGTGCCAGCGACTACACAGGGCTCAATCAGCCCCAGCATTTT. This translates into CASDYTGLNQPQHF.

This clone has just a few counts. The chain combines TRBV6-1 with TRBJ1-2; D may be TRBD1 (6 bases). Trimming shortened V by 2 bases and J by 7 bases, and 26 bases separated the two germline ends. The CDR3 is 18 amino acids. CDR1 and CDR2 (germline): MNHNS, SASEGT. The CDR3 DNA is TGTGCCAGCAGTGAACAGGGGACGTCCGCGTCTTGTGGTGGTGGCTACACCTTC. This translates into CASSEQGTSASCGGGYTF.

About this clone: At one of its ends the junction is not consistent with the germline gene, which may arise from a read error. The V gene is TRBV2, the J gene TRBJ2-1, with 12 bases aligning to TRBD2. The germline gives CDR1 SNHLY, CDR2 FYNNEI. The CDR3 sequence is 16 residues long. DNA for the CDR3: TGTGCCAGCAGTGAAGGACAGCTAGCGGGAGGGCCGGAGCAGCTCTTC. This translates into CASSEGQLAGGPEQLF.

Many counts were recorded for this clone. V is TRBV3-1 and J is TRBJ1-1; D is ambiguous. Deletions cut 1 base from V and 10 bases from J, with 16 bases between. The germline V gene has CDR1 LGHDT and CDR2 YNNKEL (reference sequence). The CDR3 covers 14 residues. CDR3 in amino acids: CASSQGAATGGAFF. The DNA of the CDR3 is TGTGCCAGCAGCCAAGGAGCAGCAACCGGCGGAGCTTTCTTT.

This clone was seen a handful of times. The chain links TRBV15 to TRBJ1-6; D is uncertain. The germline CDR1 and CDR2 sequences are LNHNV and YYDKDF (reference sequence). V lost 6 bases, J lost 8 bases, and 11 bases lay in between. This CDR3 region has 13 residues. CDR3 region: CATSVRVDSPLHF. CDR3 DNA sequence: TGTGCCACCAGTGTGAGGGTGGATTCACCCCTCCACTTT.

The J gene is TRBJ2-6, the V gene TRBV6-1, with 12 bases fitting TRBD1. This CDR3 contains 18 residues. Germline lookup yields CDR1 MNHNS and CDR2 SASEGT. V lost 4 bases, J lost 2 bases, and 6 bases stayed unmatched. As DNA, the CDR3 is TGTGCCAGCAGTGCCACCGGGACAGGGGGCGCTGGGGCCAACGTCCTGACTTTC. Protein product: CASSATGTGGAGANVLTF.

This clone was counted only a few times. The V gene is TRBV16, the J gene TRBJ2-2, with unresolved D. The CDR3 is 14 residues long. With 4 bases removed from V and 8 bases from J, the gap between germline ends came to 14 bases. The germline gives CDR1 KGHSY, CDR2 FQNENV. CDR3 coding DNA: TGTGCCAGCAGCCCCGTGTGGCCTACAGGGGAGCTGTTTTTT. It encodes CASSPVWPTGELFF.

This chain uses TRBV4-1 with TRBJ2-1; D gene ambiguous. Between the trimmed V and J ends, which lost 2 bases and 8 bases, there was a span of 16 bases. The germline V gene encodes CDR1 MGHRA and CDR2 YSYEKL. The CDR3 is made up of 15 amino acids. The CDR3 DNA sequence: TGCGCCAGCAGCCAAACGGGCCCAGCCCCACATGAGCAGTTCTTC. Amino acids: CASSQTGPAPHEQFF.

This clone was found a few times. This chain uses TRBV10-3 with TRBJ1-2, with unresolved D. V lost 7 bases to trimming and J lost 0 bases, with 9 bases between them. Germline V gene data show CDR1 as ENHRY and CDR2 as SYGVKD. This CDR3 is 13 amino acids long. The CDR3 sequence is CAITGISNYGYTF. CDR3 in DNA: TGTGCCATCACAGGAATCTCTAACTATGGCTACACCTTC.

The V call is TRBV19, the J call TRBJ1-1; 10 bases are shared with TRBD1. This CDR3 contains 15 residues. V lost 5 bases and J lost 5; bases outside the gene matches: 8. Germline CDR1 and CDR2: LNHDA and SQIVND (reference sequence). Here the CDR3 reads CASSQGTGVRTEAFF. The CDR3, as DNA: TGTGCCAGTAGTCAAGGGACAGGGGTGAGAACTGAAGCTTTCTTT.

In nucleotides, the CDR3 is TGCGCCAGCAGCCACAGGGAGTTCTCTGGGGCCAACGTCCTGACTTTC. This translates into CASSHREFSGANVLTF. The rearrangement joins TRBV5-1 to TRBJ2-6, with D possibly being TRBD1 (6 bases). The length of the CDR3 is 16 residues. Trimming pared 4 bases from V and 0 bases from J, leaving 11 bases between. The germline gives CDR1 SGHRS, CDR2 YFSETQ.

This chain uses TRBV9 with TRBJ2-1; 8 nucleotides agree with TRBD2. The trim removed 4 bases at V and 3 bases at J, leaving 3 bases unmatched. This CDR3 comprises 14 residues. Germline-derived CDR1 and CDR2 are SGDLS and YYNGEE. The CDR3 loop is CASSLGGDYNEQFF. CDR3 nucleotide sequence: TGTGCCAGCAGCCTCGGGGGGGACTACAATGAGCAGTTCTTC.

This clone was seen a handful of times. This rearrangement joins TRBV28 to TRBJ1-1; D might be TRBD1 (6 bases). V was pared by 2 bases and J by 6 bases, with 10 bases between. The V gene's germline CDR1 is MDHEN and CDR2 SYDVKM. The CDR3 is made up of 13 amino acids. CDR3 bases: TGTGCCAGCAGTTTAAACAGGGATGCTGAAGCTTTCTTT. It codes for CASSLNRDAEAFF.

The V call is TRBV7-3, the J call TRBJ2-3, with D hard to call. CDR1 and CDR2 (germline): SGHTA, FQGTGA. CDR3 length equals 14 residues. V was clipped by 2 bases and J by 2 bases, with 8 bases between them. The CDR3 DNA reads as TGTGCCAGCAGCTTAGGGCAGCTCACAGATACGCAGTATTTT. This translates into CASSLGQLTDTQYF.